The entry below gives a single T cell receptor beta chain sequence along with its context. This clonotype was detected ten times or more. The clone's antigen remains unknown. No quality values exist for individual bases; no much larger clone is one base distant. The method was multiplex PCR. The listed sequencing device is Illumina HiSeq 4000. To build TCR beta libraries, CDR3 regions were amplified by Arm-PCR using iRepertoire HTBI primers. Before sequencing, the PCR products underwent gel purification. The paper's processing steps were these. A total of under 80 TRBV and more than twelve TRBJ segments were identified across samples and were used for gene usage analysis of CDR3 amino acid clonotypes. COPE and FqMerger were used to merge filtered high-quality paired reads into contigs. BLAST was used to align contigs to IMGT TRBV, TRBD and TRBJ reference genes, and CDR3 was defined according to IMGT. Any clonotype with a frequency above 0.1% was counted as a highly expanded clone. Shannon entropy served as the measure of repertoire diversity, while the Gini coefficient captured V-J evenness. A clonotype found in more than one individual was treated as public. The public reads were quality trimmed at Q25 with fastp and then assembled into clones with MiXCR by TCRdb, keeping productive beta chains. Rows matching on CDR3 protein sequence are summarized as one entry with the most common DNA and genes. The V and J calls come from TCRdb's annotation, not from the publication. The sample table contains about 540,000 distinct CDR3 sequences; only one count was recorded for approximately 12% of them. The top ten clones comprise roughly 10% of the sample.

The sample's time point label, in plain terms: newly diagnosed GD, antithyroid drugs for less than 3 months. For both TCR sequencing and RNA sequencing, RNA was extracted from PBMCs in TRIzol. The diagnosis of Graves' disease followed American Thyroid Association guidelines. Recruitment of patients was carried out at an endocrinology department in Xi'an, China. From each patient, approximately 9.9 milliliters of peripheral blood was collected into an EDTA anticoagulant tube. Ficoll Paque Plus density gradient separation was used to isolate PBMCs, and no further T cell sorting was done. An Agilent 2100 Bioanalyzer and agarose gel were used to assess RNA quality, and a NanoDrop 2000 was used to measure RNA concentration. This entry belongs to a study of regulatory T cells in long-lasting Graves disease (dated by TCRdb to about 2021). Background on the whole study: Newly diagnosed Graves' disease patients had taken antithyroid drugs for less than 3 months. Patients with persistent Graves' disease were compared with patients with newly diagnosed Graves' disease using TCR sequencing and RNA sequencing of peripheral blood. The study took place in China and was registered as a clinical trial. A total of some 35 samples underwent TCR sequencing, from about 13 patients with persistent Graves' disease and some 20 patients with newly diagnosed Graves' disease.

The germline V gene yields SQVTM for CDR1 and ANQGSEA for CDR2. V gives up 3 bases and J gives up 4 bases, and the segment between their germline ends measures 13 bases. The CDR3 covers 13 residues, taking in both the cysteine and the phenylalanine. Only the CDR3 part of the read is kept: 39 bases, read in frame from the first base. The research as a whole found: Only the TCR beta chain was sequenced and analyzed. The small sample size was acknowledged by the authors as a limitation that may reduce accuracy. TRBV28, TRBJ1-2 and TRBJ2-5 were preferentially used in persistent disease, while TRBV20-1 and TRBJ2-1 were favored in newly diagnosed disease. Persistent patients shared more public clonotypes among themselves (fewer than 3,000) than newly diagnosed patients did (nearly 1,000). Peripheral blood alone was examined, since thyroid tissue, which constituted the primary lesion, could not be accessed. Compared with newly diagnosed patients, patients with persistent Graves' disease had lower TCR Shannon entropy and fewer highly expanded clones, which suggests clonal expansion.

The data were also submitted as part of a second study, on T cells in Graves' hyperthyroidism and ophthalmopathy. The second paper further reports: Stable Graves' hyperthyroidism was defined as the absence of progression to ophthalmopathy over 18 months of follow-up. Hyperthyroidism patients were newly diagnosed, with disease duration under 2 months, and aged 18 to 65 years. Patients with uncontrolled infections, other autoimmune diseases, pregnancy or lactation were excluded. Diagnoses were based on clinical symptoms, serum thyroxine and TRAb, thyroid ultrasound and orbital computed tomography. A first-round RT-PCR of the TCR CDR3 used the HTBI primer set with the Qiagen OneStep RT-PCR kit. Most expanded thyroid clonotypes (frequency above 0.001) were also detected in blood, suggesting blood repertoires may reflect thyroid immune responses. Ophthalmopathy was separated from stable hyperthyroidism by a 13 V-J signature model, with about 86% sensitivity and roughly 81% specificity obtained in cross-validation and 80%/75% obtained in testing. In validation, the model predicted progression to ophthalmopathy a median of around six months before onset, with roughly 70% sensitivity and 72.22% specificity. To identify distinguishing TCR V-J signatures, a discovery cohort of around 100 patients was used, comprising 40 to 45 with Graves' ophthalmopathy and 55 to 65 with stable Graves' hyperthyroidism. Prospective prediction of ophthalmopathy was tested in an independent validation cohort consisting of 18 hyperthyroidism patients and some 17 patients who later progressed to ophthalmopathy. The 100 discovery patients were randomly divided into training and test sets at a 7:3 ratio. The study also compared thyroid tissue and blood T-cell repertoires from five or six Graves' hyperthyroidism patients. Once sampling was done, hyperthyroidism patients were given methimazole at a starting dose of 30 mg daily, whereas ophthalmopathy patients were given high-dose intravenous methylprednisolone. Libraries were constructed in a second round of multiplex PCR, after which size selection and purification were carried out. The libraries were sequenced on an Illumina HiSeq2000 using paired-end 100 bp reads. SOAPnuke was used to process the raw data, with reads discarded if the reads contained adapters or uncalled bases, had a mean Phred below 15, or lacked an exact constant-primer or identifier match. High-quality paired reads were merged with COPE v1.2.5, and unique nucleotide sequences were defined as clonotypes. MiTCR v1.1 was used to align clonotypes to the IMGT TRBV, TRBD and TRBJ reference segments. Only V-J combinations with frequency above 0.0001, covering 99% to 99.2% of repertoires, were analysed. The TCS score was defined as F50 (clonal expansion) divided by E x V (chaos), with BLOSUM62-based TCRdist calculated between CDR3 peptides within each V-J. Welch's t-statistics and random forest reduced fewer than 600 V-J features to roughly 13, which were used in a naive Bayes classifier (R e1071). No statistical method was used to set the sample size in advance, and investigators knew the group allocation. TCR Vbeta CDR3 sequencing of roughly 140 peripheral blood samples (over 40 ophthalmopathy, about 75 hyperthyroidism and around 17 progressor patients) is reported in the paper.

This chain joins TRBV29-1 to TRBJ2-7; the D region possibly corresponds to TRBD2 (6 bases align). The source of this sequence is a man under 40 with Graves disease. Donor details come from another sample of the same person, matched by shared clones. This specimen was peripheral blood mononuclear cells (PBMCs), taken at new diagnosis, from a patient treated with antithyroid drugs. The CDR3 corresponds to CSVDLRDGYEQYF. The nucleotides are TGCAGCGTTGACTTGCGGGATGGGTACGAGCAGTACTTC.